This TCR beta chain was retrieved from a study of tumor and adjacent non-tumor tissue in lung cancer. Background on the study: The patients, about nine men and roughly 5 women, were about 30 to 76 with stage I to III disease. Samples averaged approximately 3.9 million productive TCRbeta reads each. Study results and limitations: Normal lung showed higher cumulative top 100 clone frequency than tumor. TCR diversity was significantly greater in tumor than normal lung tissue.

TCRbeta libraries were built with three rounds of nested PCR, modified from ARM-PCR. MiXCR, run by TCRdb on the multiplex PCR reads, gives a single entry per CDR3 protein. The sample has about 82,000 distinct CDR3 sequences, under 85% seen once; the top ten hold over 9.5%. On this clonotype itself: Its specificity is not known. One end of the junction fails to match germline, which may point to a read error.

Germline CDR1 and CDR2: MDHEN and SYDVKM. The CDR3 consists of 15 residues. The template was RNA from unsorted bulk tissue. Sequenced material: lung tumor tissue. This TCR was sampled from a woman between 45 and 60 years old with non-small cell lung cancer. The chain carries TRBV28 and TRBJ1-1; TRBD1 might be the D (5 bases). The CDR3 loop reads CANSLSAGDGTEAFF. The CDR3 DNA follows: TGTGCCAACAGTTTATCAGCTGGGGACGGAACTGAAGCTTTCTTT.